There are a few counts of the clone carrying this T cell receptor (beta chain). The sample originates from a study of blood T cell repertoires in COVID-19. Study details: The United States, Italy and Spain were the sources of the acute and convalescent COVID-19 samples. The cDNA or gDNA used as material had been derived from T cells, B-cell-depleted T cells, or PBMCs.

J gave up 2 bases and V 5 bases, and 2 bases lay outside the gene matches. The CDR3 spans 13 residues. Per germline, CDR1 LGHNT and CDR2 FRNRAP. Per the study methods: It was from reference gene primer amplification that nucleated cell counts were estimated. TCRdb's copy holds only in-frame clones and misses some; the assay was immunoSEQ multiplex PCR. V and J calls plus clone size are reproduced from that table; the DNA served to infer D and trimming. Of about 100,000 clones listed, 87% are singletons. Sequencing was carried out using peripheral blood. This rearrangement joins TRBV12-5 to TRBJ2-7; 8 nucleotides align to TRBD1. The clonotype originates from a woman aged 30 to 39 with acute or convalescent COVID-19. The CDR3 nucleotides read TGTGCTAGTGGTCCGGGACAGGCCTACGAGCAGTACTTC. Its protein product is CASGPGQAYEQYF.